This T cell receptor beta chain appears in the sequencing data of a study of blood T cell repertoires in COVID-19. The data were produced by immunoSEQ multiplex PCR, yet TCRdb's version contains in-frame clones alone and is incomplete. Of roughly 340,000 clones in the sample, 75% to 90% were seen once. V lost 0 bases and J 1 base, leaving 21 bases between the germline ends. The CDR3 has 18 residues. Germline V gene lookup returns CDR1 GTSNPN and CDR2 SVGIG (reference sequence). This chain joins TRBV30 and TRBJ1-2; D perhaps matches TRBD1 (6 bases). The origin of this receptor is a woman in her forties or fifties with COVID-19, enrolled during active disease. The sample comprised peripheral blood. The DNA of the CDR3 is TGTGCCTGGAGTGTTGGGGGGGCCGGGTCCACCCGTAACTATGGCTACACCTTC. It yields the protein CAWSVGGAGSTRNYGYTF.